This entry features one T cell receptor beta chain sequence. This clonotype was observed a few times. Which antigen it targets is not known. Within one base of it there is no much larger clone, and no base qualities were kept. What the treatment or condition label conveys for this sample: allogeneic hematopoietic cell transplantation with graft depleted of TCRalphabeta T cells and CD19 B cells. TCRalphabeta/CD19-depleted allogeneic hematopoietic cell grafts were given to the transplant recipients, all of whom were children. The data originate from a study of T-cell reconstitution after alpha-beta-depleted transplantation in children (dated by TCRdb to 2016 to 2018). About the investigation overall: Using TCR repertoire profiling, the study followed T-cell immune reconstitution in a quantitative way in children after TCRalphabeta/CD19-depleted allogeneic hematopoietic cell transplantation. The paper as a whole reports these results and caveats: The apparently early recovery of alphabetaT-cell counts about two months after transplant reportedly depended on only several hundred rapidly expanded clones that came from non-depleted graft cells. In some patients, high TCRbeta diversity at day 60 was attributed to recipient T cells and intrathymic progenitors that had survived conditioning. Hyperexpanded clone frequencies declined over subsequent months; after one year, T-cell counts and TCRbeta diversity were mostly attributed to newly produced T cells.

Trimmed from V: 7 bases; trimmed from J: 4 bases; junction bases lacking a gene match: 16. The germline V gene (reference sequence) specifies DFQATT as CDR1 and SNEGSKA as CDR2. The CDR3 holds 18 amino acids from the cysteine to the phenylalanine. Only the CDR3 region is kept as DNA, spanning 54 bases read in frame from base 1. Receptor libraries were prepared by PCR. The instrument given in TCRdb is Illumina HiSeq 2500. To normalize quantification of the TCRbeta repertoire, the TCR libraries were built with molecular barcoding that relied on unique molecular identifiers. Starting from the raw public reads, TCRdb applied fastp trimming at Q25, assembled clones with MiXCR and retained in-frame beta chains. Duplicate CDR3 protein sequences are folded into a single record with the most common DNA and genes. Across this sample there are a few hundred thousand distinct CDR3 sequences, with 25% to 30% seen only once. The biggest ten clones account for about a third of the sample.

The rearranged chain carries TRBV20-1 and TRBJ2-1, with 13 junctional bases fitting TRBD2. Sequencing was performed on PBMCs, taken before TCRalphabeta/CD19-depleted stem cell transplant. This TCR came from a boy under two years old with Wiskott-Aldrich syndrome, due to receive a stem cell transplant. The CDR3 region reads CSVRTSGRNHRLYNEQFF. DNA sequence: TGCAGTGTCAGGACTAGCGGGAGAAACCACCGATTATACAATGAGCAGTTCTTC.